Sequencing of this T cell receptor (beta chain) was carried out in a study of early T cells in non-severe SARS-CoV-2 infection. Germline lookup yields CDR1 SGHTA and CDR2 FQGNSA. Trimming pared 1 base from V and 3 bases from J, leaving 6 bases between. CDR3 length: 13 residues. As part of library construction, unique molecular identifiers were attached to individual cDNA molecules. One entry per CDR3 protein, called by TCRdb with MiXCR from the 5' RACE reads. This table has around 58,000 distinct CDR3 sequences, about 12% appearing once. The table lists this clonotype with many counts. The sequencing sample was made of whole blood. The chain carries TRBV7-2 and TRBJ2-5; D is possibly TRBD2 (5 bases). This TCR was recovered from an adult who was a healthcare worker with PCR-confirmed SARS-CoV-2 infection or an uninfected control (not recorded which). The CDR3: CASSLEAEETQYF. The CDR3 bases are TGTGCCAGCAGCTTAGAAGCGGAAGAGACCCAGTACTTC.